This TCR beta chain was observed in a study of blood T cells in healthy people across ages. A word on this clonotype: Given a much more abundant clone one base away, this may be a read error.

Alongside a J-beta primer mix, a sample-barcoded 5' primer served in a second PCR lasting about 7 to 11 cycles. TCRdb processed the 5' RACE reads anew with MiXCR; each CDR3 protein has one entry. The sample holds hundreds of thousands of distinct CDR3 sequences, approximately 29% seen once. This TCR derives from an elderly woman in good health. Sequenced: blood.

The CDR3 loop reads CASKGLANYNEQFF. CDR3 nucleotide sequence: TGTGCCAGCAAGGGACTAGCGAACTACAATGAGCAGTTCTTC. V is TRBV25-1 and J is TRBJ2-1, with 10 bases aligning to TRBD2. In germline, CDR1 is MGHDK, CDR2 SYGVNS. Trimming removed 7 bases from V and 3 bases from J; junction bases left unmatched: 3. This CDR3 spans 14 amino acids.